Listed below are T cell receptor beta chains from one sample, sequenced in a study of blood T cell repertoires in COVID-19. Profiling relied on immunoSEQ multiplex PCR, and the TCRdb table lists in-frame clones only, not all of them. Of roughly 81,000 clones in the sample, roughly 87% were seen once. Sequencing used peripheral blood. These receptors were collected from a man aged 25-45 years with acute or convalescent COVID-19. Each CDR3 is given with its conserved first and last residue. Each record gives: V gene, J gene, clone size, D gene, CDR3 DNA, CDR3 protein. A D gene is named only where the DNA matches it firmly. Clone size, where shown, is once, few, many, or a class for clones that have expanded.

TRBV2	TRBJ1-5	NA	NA	TGTGCCAGCAGTAATATCGAGGGACATAGCAATCAGCCCCAGCATTTT	CASSNIEGHSNQPQHF
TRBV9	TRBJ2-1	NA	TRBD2	TGTGCCAGCAGCGTAGCGGGAGGTGAGGTGTTCTTC	CASSVAGGEVFF
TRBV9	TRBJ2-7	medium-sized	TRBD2	TGTGCCAGCAGCGTAGATGGGACTAGCGGAGAGCAGTACTTC	CASSVDGTSGEQYF
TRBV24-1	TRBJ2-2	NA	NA	TGTGCCACCAGTGCCTTCCGCGGGCTCGCGAACACCGGGGAGCTGTTTTTT	CATSAFRGLANTGELFF
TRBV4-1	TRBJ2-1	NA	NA	TGCGCCAGCAGCCAAGGACTAGGAAATGAGCAGTTCTTC	CASSQGLGNEQFF
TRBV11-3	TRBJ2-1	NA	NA	TGTGCCAGCAGCAGGGGACTGGAGGGCAATGAGCAGTTCTTC	CASSRGLEGNEQFF
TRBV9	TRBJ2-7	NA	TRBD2	TGTGCCAGCAGCGTAGGACTAGCGGGAGGGAGCTCCTACGAGCAGTACTTC	CASSVGLAGGSSYEQYF
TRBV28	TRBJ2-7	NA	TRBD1	TGTGCCAGCAGTTTAAGGGGGACAGGGGGCAACGAGCAGTACTTC	CASSLRGTGGNEQYF
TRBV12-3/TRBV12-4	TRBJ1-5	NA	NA	TGTGCCAGCAGTTTGGGACTGTATCAGCCCCAGCATTTT	CASSLGLYQPQHF
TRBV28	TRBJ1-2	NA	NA	TGTGCCAGCAGTGAGGGACAACCGGTCTATGGCTACACCTTC	CASSEGQPVYGYTF
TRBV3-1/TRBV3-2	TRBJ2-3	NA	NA	TGTGCCAGCAGCCAAGGCTCCAGGGAAGCCGGGGATACGCAGTATTTT	CASSQGSREAGDTQYF
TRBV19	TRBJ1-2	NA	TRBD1	TGTGCCGCGGGTGCTCCGGGACAGAGCTATGGCTACACCTTC	CAAGAPGQSYGYTF
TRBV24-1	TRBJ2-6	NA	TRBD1	TGTGCCACCAGTGATTCATTCGGGACAGGGAGGTTGGCTGGGGCCAACGTCCTGACTTTC	CATSDSFGTGRLAGANVLTF
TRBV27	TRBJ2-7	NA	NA	TGTGCCAGCAGTTTTGCAGGCTACGAGCAGTACTTC	CASSFAGYEQYF
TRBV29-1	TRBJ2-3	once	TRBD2	TGCAGCGTTGATGCCTGGGAGGGGACCAGCACAGATACGCAGTATTTT	CSVDAWEGTSTDTQYF
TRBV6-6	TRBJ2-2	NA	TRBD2	TGTGCCAGCAGTCTTTTCTCTAGCGGGAGGTTGGTCGGGGAGCTGTTTTTT	CASSLFSSGRLVGELFF
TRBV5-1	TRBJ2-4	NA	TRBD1	TGCGCCAGCACCTCCGGGACAGGGGGCGACATTCAGTACTTC	CASTSGTGGDIQYF
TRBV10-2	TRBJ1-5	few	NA	TGCGCCAGCAGTGAGTCGTTGGTAGCATTAAATCAGCCCCAGCATTTT	CASSESLVALNQPQHF
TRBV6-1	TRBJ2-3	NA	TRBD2	TGTGCCAGCAGTGACCAGCGGGGGGGGGATACGCAGTATTTT	CASSDQRGGDTQYF
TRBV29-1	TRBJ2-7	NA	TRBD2	TGCAGCGTTCGAAAAGGGACTACCTACTCCTACGAGCAGTACTTC	CSVRKGTTYSYEQYF
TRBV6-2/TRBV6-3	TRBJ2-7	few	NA	TGTGCCAGCAGTTACGACCCGACATCCTCCTACGAGCAGTACTTC	CASSYDPTSSYEQYF
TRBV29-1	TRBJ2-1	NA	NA	TGCAGCGCCCCCTCAGGGGCAGGGTTCTCCTACAATGAGCAGTTCTTC	CSAPSGAGFSYNEQFF
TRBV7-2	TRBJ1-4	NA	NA	TGTGCCAGCAGCTTAACGCAGCAGGGGGAAAAACTGTTTTTT	CASSLTQQGEKLFF
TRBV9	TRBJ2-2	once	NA	TGTGCCAGCAGCGTGACAGGCTTTACCGGGGAGCTGTTTTTT	CASSVTGFTGELFF
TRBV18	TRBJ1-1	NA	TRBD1	TGTGCCAGCTCACCACGGAGACCCGACAGGGGGATGTTGAAGAAGAACACTGAAGCTTTCTTT	CASSPRRPDRGMLKKNTEAFF
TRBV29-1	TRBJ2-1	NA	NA	TGCAGCGTTGTCCCCGGGGGTGATGAGCAGTTCTTC	CSVVPGGDEQFF
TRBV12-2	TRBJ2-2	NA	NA	TGTGCAAGTCGCACCCGGACAGGGGGCGGGATAGGGGAGCTGTTTTTT	CASRTRTGGGIGELFF
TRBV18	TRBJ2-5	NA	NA	TGTGCCAGCTCAAACAGGGATGAGACCCAGTACTTC	CASSNRDETQYF
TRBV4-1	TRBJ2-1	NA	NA	TGCGCCAGCAGCCAAGATTCGCGGGGTTACGTGGCTGAGCAGTTCTTC	CASSQDSRGYVAEQFF
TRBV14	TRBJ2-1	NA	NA	TGTGCCAGCAGCCATGAGGGCTACAATGAGCAGTTCTTC	CASSHEGYNEQFF
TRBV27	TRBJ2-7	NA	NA	TGTGCCAGCAGTTCCGAGCGGGCCCCGATTACCTACGAGCAGTACTTC	CASSSERAPITYEQYF
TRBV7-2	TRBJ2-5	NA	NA	TGTGCCAGCAGCTTAGGAAGGGGAGAGACCCAGTACTTC	CASSLGRGETQYF
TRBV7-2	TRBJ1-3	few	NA	TGTGCCAGCAGCTTAGATCAAGGGGGTGGAAACACCATATATTTT	CASSLDQGGGNTIYF
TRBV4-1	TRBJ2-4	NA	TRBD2	TGCGCCAGCAGCCCTGGGCAGGCTAGCGGGCTAGCCAAAAACATTCAGTACTTC	CASSPGQASGLAKNIQYF
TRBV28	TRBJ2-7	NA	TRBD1	TGTGCCAGCAGTTTATGGACAGGGGATAAGCAGTACTTC	CASSLWTGDKQYF
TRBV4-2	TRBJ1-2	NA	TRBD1	TGTGCCAGCAGCCAAGAGACAGGGAATGGCTACACCTTC	CASSQETGNGYTF
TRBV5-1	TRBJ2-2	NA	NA	TGCGCCAGCAGCTTGGGGCGACACTTTGACACCGGGGAGCTGTTTTTT	CASSLGRHFDTGELFF
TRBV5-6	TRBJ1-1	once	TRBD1	TGTGCCAGCAGCTTCCTGACAGGGGACACTGAAGCTTTCTTT	CASSFLTGDTEAFF
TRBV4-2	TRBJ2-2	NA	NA	TGTGCCAGCAGCCAAGAAGGGACTCCCCCCGGGGAGCTGTTTTTT	CASSQEGTPPGELFF
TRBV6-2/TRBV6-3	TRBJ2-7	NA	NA	TGTGCCAGCAGTTCATTAGCGGAGTACGAGCAGTACTTC	CASSSLAEYEQYF
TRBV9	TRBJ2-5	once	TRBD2	TGTGCCAGCAGCGCCCAGCGGGACCTAAGAGAGACCCAGTACTTC	CASSAQRDLRETQYF
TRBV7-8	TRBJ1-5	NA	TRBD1	TGTGCCAGCAGCTTAGACAGGGGACAGAGCAATCAGCCCCAGCATTTT	CASSLDRGQSNQPQHF
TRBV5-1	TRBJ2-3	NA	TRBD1	TGCGCCAGCAGCTTTAACAGGGGAAGCACAGATACGCAGTATTTT	CASSFNRGSTDTQYF
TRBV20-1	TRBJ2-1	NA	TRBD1	TGCAGTGCTAGTATGCCAAAGGGGGCTCATAATGAGCAGTTCTTC	CSASMPKGAHNEQFF
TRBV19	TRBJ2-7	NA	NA	TGTGCCAGTAAGGCGAGGGCCTCCTACGAGCAGTACTTC	CASKARASYEQYF
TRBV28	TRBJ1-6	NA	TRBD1	TGTGCCAGCAGTTGGGGGACAGCCGCCCCGGACCGAGGGTCACCCCTCCACTTT	CASSWGTAAPDRGSPLHF
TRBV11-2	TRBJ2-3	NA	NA	TGTGCCAGCAGCTTAGGGACAGCTAATACGCAGTATTTT	CASSLGTANTQYF
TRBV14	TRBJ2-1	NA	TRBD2	TGTGCCAGCAGCGGCCGGGAGGGCCTTAATGAGCAGTTCTTC	CASSGREGLNEQFF
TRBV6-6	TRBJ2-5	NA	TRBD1	TGTGCCAGCAGCCCCGGGACAGGGGGGACCCAGTACTTC	CASSPGTGGTQYF
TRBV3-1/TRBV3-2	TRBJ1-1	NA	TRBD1	TGTGCCAGCAGCCCCGGGACAGGGGGAAGGGAAGCTTTCTTT	CASSPGTGGREAFF
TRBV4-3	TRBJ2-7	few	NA	TGCGCCAGCAGCCAAGAACGAAGGCAGGGATGGGAGCAGTACTTC	CASSQERRQGWEQYF
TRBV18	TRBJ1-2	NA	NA	TGTGCCAGCTCACCGGGTCTCATACGGGGTGGCTACACCTTC	CASSPGLIRGGYTF
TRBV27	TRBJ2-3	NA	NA	TGTGCCAGCAGCTTTCGAGGCACAGATACGCAGTATTTT	CASSFRGTDTQYF
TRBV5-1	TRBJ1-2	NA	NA	TGCGCCAGCACCATGTCGGACAGCTATGGCTACACCTTC	CASTMSDSYGYTF
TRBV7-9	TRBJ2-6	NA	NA	TGTGCCAGCAGCCGGGTATCTGGGGCCAACGTCCTGACTTTC	CASSRVSGANVLTF